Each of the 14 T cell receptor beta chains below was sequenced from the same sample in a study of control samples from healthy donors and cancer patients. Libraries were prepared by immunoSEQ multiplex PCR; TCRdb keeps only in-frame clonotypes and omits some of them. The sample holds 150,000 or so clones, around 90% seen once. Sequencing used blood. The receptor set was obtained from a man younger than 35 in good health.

DNA of the CDR3: TGTGCCAGTAGTATAGAAATCAGACAGGGCCTTGGGTACGGGGAGCTGTTTTTT. This encodes CASSIEIRQGLGYGELFF. V is TRBV19 and J is TRBJ2-2; TRBD1 matches at 7 bases. V trimming: 0 bases; J trimming: 7 bases; junction bases outside the gene matches: 14. Germline CDR1 LNHDA, CDR2 SQIVND (reference sequence). The length of the CDR3 is 18 residues.

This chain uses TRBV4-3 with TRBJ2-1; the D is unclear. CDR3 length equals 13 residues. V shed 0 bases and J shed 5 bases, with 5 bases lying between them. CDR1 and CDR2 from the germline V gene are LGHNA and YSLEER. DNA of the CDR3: TGCGCCAGCAGCCAAGATTCGAACAATGAGCAGTTCTTC. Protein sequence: CASSQDSNNEQFF.

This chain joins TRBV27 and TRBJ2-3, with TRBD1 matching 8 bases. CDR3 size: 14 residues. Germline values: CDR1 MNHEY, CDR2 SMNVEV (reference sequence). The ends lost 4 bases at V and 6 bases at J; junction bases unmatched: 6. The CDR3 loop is CASSSGQGWDTQYF. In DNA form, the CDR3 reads TGTGCCAGCAGTTCCGGACAGGGATGGGATACGCAGTATTTT.

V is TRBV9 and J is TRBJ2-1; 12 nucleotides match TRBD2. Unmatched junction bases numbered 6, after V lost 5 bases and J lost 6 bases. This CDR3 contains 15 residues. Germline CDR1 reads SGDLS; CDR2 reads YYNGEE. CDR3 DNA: TGTGCCAGCAGACCTTGGACTAGCGGGGTCAATGAGCAGTTCTTC. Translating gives CASRPWTSGVNEQFF.

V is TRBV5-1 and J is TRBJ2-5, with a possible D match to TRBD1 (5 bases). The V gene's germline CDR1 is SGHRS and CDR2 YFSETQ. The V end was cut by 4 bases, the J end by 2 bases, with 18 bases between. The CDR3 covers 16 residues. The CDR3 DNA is TGCGCCAGCAGCCGTGGTTTGGTAGCAGGGCAAGAGACCCAGTACTTC. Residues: CASSRGLVAGQETQYF.

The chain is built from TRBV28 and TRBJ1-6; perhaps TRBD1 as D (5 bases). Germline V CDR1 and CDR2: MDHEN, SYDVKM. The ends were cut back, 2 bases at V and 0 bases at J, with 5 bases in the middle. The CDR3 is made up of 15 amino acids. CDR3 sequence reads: CASSLDSSYNSPLHF. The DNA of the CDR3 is TGTGCCAGCAGTTTAGACAGCTCCTATAATTCACCCCTCCACTTT.

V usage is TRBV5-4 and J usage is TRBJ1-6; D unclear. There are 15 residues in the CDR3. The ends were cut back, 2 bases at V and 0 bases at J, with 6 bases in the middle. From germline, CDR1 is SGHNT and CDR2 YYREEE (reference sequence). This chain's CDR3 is CASSLRHSYNSPLHF. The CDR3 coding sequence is TGTGCCAGCAGCTTAAGGCACTCCTATAATTCACCCCTCCACTTT.

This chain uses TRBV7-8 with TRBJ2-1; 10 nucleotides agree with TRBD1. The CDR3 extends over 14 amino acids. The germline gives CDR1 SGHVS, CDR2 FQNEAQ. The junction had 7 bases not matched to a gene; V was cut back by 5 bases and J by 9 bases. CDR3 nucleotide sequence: TGTGCCAGCAGCCTCAGGTGGGACAGGGGTGAGCAGTTCTTC. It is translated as CASSLRWDRGEQFF.

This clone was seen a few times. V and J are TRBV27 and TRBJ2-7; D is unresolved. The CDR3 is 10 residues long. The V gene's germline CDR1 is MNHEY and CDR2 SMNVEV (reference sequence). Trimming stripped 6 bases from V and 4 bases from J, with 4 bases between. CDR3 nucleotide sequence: TGTGCCAGCAGAGCGTACGAGCAGTACTTC. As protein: CASRAYEQYF.

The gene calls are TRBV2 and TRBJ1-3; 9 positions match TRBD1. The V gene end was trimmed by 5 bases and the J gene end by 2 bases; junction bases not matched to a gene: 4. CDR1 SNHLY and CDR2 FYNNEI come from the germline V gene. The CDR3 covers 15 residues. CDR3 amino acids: CASSLGDRAGNTIYF. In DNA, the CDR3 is TGTGCCAGCAGTCTGGGGGACAGGGCTGGAAACACCATATATTTT.

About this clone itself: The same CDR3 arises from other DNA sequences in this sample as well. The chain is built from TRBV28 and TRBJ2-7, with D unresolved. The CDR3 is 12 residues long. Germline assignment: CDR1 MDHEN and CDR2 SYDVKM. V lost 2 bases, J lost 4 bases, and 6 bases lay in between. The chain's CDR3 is CASSLDGYEQYF. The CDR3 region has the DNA TGTGCCAGCAGTTTAGACGGATACGAGCAGTACTTC.

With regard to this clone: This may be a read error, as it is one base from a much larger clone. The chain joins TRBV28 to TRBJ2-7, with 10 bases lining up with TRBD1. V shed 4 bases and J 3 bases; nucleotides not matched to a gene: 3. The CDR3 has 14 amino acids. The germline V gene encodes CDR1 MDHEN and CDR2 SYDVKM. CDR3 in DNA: TGTGCCAGCAGTTACGGGACAGGGGTCTACGAGCAGTACTTC. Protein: CASSYGTGVYEQYF.

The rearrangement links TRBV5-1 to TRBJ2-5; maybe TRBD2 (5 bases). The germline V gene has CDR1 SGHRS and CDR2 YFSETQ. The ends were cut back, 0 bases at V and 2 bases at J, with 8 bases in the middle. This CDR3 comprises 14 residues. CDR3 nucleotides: TGCGCCAGCAGCTTGGGCGGAGGTCAAGAGACCCAGTACTTC. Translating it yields CASSLGGGQETQYF.

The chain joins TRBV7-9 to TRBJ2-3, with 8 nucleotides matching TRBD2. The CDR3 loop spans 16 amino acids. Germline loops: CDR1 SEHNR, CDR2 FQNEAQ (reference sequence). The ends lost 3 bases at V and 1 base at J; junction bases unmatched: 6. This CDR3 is CASSLEPGLGTDTQYF. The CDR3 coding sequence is TGTGCCAGCAGCTTGGAACCGGGACTAGGCACAGATACGCAGTATTTT.